This T cell receptor (beta chain) emerged from a study of T-cell reconstitution after alpha-beta-depleted transplantation in children. General study findings and limits: Reportedly, alpha-beta T cells present about two months post-transplant originated from several hundred expanded clones of graft origin. Several patients had high TCRbeta diversity at day 60; it came from surviving recipient T cells and thymic progenitors. By one year post-transplant, T-cell counts and diversity largely arose from T cells that were newly produced.

Preparation of the TCRbeta library used unique molecular identifiers. TCRdb reanalysed the PCR reads using MiXCR and keeps one entry per CDR3 protein. The sample lists 670,000 or so distinct CDR3 sequences, around 13% seen once, with 0.79% in the top ten. Concerning this clonotype: Its antigen remains unidentified.

Germline V CDR1 and CDR2: MDHEN, SYDVKM. Trimming at V came to 5 bases and at J to 8 bases, leaving 10 bases not matched to a gene. CDR3 length: 14 residues. The source of this sequence is a girl aged 2-10 years with congenital amegakaryocytic thrombocytopenia, due to receive a stem cell transplant. The chain uses TRBV28 and TRBJ2-3; 7 bases fit TRBD2. The starting material was PBMCs, obtained before TCRalphabeta/CD19-depleted stem cell transplant. CDR3 nucleotides: TGTGCCAGCAGTCAACTCCCGGGGGGAGGTACGCAGTATTTT. As protein: CASSQLPGGGTQYF.